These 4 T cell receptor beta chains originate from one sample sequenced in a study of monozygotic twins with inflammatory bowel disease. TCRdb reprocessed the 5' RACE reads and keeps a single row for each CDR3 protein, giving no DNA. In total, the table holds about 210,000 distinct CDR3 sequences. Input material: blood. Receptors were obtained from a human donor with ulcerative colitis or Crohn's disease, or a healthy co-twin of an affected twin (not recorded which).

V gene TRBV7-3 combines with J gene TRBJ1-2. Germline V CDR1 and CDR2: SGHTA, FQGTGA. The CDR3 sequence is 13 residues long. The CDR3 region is CASSLTGGDGYTF. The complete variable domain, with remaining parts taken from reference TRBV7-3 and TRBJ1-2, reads GAGVSQTPSNKVTEKGKYVELRCDPISGHTALYWYRQSLGQGPEFLIYFQGTGAADDSGLPNDRFFAVRPEGSVSTLKIQRTERGDSAVYLCASSLTGGDGYTFGSGTRLTVV.

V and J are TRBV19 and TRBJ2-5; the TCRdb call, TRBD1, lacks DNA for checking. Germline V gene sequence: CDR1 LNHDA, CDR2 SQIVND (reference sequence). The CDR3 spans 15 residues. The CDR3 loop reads CASSKQALYQETQYF.

CDR3 residues: CASSIQGAETQYF. The chain combines TRBV7-9 with TRBJ2-5; the D call from TCRdb, TRBD1, cannot be confirmed without DNA. This CDR3 contains 13 residues. CDR1 is SEHNR and CDR2 is FQNEAQ in the germline V gene (reference sequence).

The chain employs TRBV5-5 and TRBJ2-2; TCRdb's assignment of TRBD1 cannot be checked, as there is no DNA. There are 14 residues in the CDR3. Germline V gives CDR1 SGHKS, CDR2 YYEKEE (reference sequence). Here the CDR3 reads CASAFDREAGELFF.